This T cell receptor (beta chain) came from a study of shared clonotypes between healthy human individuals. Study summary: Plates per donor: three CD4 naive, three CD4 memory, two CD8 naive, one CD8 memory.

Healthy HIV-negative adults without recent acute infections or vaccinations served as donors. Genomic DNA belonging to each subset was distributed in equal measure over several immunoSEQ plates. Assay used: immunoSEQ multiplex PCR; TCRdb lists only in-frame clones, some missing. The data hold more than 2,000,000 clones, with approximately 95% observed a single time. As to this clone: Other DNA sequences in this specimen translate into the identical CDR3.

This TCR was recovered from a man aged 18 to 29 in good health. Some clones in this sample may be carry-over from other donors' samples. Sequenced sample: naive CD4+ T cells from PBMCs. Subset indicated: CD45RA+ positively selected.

For the CDR3, the DNA is TGCGCCAGCAGCGTGGGACTAGCGGCTAGCACAGATACGCAGTATTTT. Translated: CASSVGLAASTDTQYF. The chain couples TRBV5-1 to TRBJ2-3; 11 bases map to TRBD2. The CDR3 has 16 residues. Unmatched junction bases numbered 4, after V lost 4 bases and J lost 0 bases. Germline V gives CDR1 SGHRS, CDR2 YFSETQ. Supplemented by reference TRBV5-1 and TRBJ2-3, the full variable domain reads KAGVTQTPRYLIKTRGQQVTLSCSPISGHRSVSWYQQTPGQGLQFLFEYFSETQRNKGNFPGRFSGRQFSNSRSEMNVSTLELGDSALYLCASSVGLAASTDTQYFGPGTRLTVL.